The rows below give T cell receptor beta chains drawn from one sample of a study of T cell responses to AZD1222 COVID-19 vaccine. Clones were sequenced by immunoSEQ multiplex PCR, and TCRdb holds only the in-frame ones, with some missing. The top ten hold 5% to 6% of the sample, which has about 130,000 clones, 88% seen once. The starting material was peripheral blood, obtained on day 0 of AZD1222 vaccination. These receptors came from an adult in good health. CDR3s include the opening cysteine and the closing phenylalanine or tryptophan. Fields, in order: V gene, clone size, CDR3 protein. Some rows have no size entry. The others give once, few or many, or a class for an expanded clone.

V gene: TRBV6-5
clone size: .
CDR3 protein: CASSYYSNQPQHF

V gene: TRBV5-6
clone size: .
CDR3 protein: CASSFIGQNEKLFF

V gene: TRBV7-6
clone size: .
CDR3 protein: CASSLMTHTEAFF

V gene: TRBV5-6
clone size: .
CDR3 protein: CASSLAQGAGEKLFF

V gene: TRBV27
clone size: once
CDR3 protein: CASSPKGDYGYTF

V gene: TRBV6-6
clone size: .
CDR3 protein: CASSYPGQGYTEAFF

V gene: TRBV7-9
clone size: .
CDR3 protein: CASSTQGNTEAFF

V gene: TRBV7-2
clone size: .
CDR3 protein: CASSWDSYEQYF

V gene: TRBV10-1
clone size: .
CDR3 protein: CASTSLPTGPRAQYF

V gene: TRBV7-8
clone size: .
CDR3 protein: CASSLLGLAGSYEQYF

V gene: TRBV7-2
clone size: once
CDR3 protein: CASSSSGRLPYEQYF

V gene: TRBV5-6
clone size: .
CDR3 protein: CASSLARGPGRAYEQYF

V gene: TRBV19
clone size: few
CDR3 protein: CASSIFGSGDRFF

V gene: TRBV19
clone size: .
CDR3 protein: CASSQGLRTDTQYF

V gene: TRBV6-4
clone size: .
CDR3 protein: CASSDSITSGPPGRNEQFF

V gene: TRBV27
clone size: .
CDR3 protein: CASSSQDSYGYTF

V gene: TRBV30
clone size: .
CDR3 protein: CAWSRQGLANSPLHF

V gene: TRBV3-1/TRBV3-2
clone size: .
CDR3 protein: CASSRPEVAEQYF

V gene: TRBV28
clone size: .
CDR3 protein: CASSGLPARGNTEAFF

V gene: TRBV5-1
clone size: .
CDR3 protein: CASSPQFITGELFF

V gene: TRBV3-1/TRBV3-2
clone size: .
CDR3 protein: CASSQLGTGSKQYF

V gene: TRBV11-2
clone size: .
CDR3 protein: CASSLAGMEEKLFF

V gene: TRBV6-4
clone size: .
CDR3 protein: CATSDQAGTEAFF

V gene: TRBV11-3
clone size: .
CDR3 protein: CASSLKGRLFF

V gene: TRBV21-1
clone size: once
CDR3 protein: CASSVPHGTGEGEQFF

V gene: TRBV6-2/TRBV6-3
clone size: .
CDR3 protein: CASSTRTDSYEQYF

V gene: TRBV14
clone size: .
CDR3 protein: CASSRTVGYGETQYF

V gene: TRBV7-8
clone size: .
CDR3 protein: CASSTGTGVRGELFF

V gene: TRBV2
clone size: .
CDR3 protein: CASTLGVPYNEQFF

V gene: TRBV19
clone size: .
CDR3 protein: CASSRRESSPYEQYF

V gene: TRBV7-9
clone size: .
CDR3 protein: CASGLQGARGYTF

V gene: TRBV6-5
clone size: once
CDR3 protein: CASSYSSGNGYTF

V gene: TRBV7-9
clone size: .
CDR3 protein: CASSPVPRSEKLFF

V gene: TRBV4-1
clone size: .
CDR3 protein: CASSQGWLPTNEKLFF

V gene: TRBV2
clone size: .
CDR3 protein: CASSEGHSGNTIYF

V gene: TRBV6-2/TRBV6-3
clone size: .
CDR3 protein: CASSYSWGTQPQHF

V gene: TRBV7-9
clone size: .
CDR3 protein: CASSDADTQYF

V gene: TRBV5-4
clone size: .
CDR3 protein: CASSLQGGETQYF

V gene: TRBV7-2
clone size: .
CDR3 protein: CASSFEQGRSVLGAFF

V gene: TRBV2
clone size: few
CDR3 protein: CARDKGQGHYGYTF

V gene: TRBV7-2
clone size: .
CDR3 protein: CASSPDNYGYTF

V gene: TRBV10-3
clone size: .
CDR3 protein: CAISEQGSGNTIYF